Sequencing of this T cell receptor beta chain was carried out in a study of T cell changes during pregnancy in multiple sclerosis (dated 2019 in TCRdb). General notes on the study: Changes in the T cell repertoire over the course of pregnancy were examined in this study in women with multiple sclerosis.

CDR3 length: 12 amino acids, cysteine to phenylalanine. Just CDR3 DNA is preserved here, 36 bases in frame from base 1. Reading the germline V gene gives CDR1 SGHAT and CDR2 FQNNGV. V is cut back by 10 bases and J by 9 bases, with 7 bases in the junction unmatched. This clone was seen a few times. No antigen is known for it. The record has no base qualities; no much larger clone is one base away. To prepare the library, the immunoSEQ multiplex PCR assay was applied. Imported from immuneACCESS, the table was reduced by TCRdb to in-frame sequences with V and J called. These copies leave out some clones; in studies compared against another copy, an unresolved V gene accounts for under half, and the cause of the remainder is not known. Counted in this sample were tens of thousands of clones; roughly 87% of them appeared once. The ten largest clones capture roughly 7.7% of the sample.

The source is a female donor with multiple sclerosis, enrolled in a pregnancy study. The sequencing here drew on CD8+ T cells from peripheral blood mononuclear cells, taken after pregnancy. The rearranged segments are TRBV11-2 and TRBJ2-1, and 9 bases in between align with TRBD1. CDR3 region: CATRTGVVEQFF. The DNA is as follows: TGTGCCACCAGGACAGGGGTGGTTGAGCAGTTCTTC. Supplemented by the reference TRBV11-2 and TRBJ2-1 proteins around the CDR3, the complete variable domain is EAGVAQSPRYKIIEKRQSVAFWCNPISGHATLYWYQQILGQGPKLLIQFQNNGVVDDSQLPKDRFSAERLKGVDSTLKIQPAKLEDSAVYLCATRTGVVEQFFGPGTRLTVL.